The source of this T cell receptor beta chain is a study of T cells in Graves' hyperthyroidism and ophthalmopathy. TCR beta CDR3 regions were amplified from RNA transcripts. When the TCR CDR3 underwent first-round RT-PCR, the HTBI primer set was used. TCRdb reprocessed the multiplex PCR reads with MiXCR, giving one entry per CDR3 protein. The data contain about 500,000 distinct CDR3 sequences, about a sixth of them seen just once; the ten biggest clones take up approximately 16%. The CDR3 totals 15 residues. J gave up 4 bases and V 7 bases, and 7 bases lay outside the gene matches. Germline V CDR1 and CDR2: SGHTA, FQGNSA. This clonotype was recorded many times.

What was sequenced was blood. The chain links TRBV7-2 to TRBJ1-1, with 12 bases identical to TRBD1. This sequence originates from a woman younger than 30 with Graves' ophthalmopathy. CDR3 protein: CASIRDRGRSTEAFF. The CDR3 region has the DNA TGTGCCAGCATCCGGGACAGGGGGCGGAGCACTGAAGCTTTCTTT.